This TCR beta chain emerged from a study of cytomegalovirus exposure and HLA in healthy donors. It was with 60 Vbeta and 13 Jbeta primers that the PCR ran. Sequenced by immunoSEQ multiplex PCR; TCRdb stores in-frame clones only, minus some. Of about 130,000 clones detected, around 8.5% appear once; the ten largest clones hold around 5.5%. Germline assignment: CDR1 SGHRS and CDR2 YFSETQ. The CDR3 extends over 15 amino acids. V was clipped by 0 bases and J by 1 base, with 10 bases between them. The V and J genes are TRBV5-1 and TRBJ2-5, with a tentative D call TRBD1 (6 bases). The receptor was isolated from a man aged 35 to 55 in good health and CMV-seronegative. Sequences were obtained from PBMCs. CDR3 DNA sequence: TGCGCCAGCAGCTTGGACAGGGCCGTCCAAGAGACCCAGTACTTC. It encodes CASSLDRAVQETQYF.